Shown below are 9 T cell receptor beta chains from a single sample sequenced in a study of blood T cell repertoires in COVID-19. Assay used: immunoSEQ multiplex PCR; TCRdb lists only in-frame clones, some missing. The sample has 30,000 or so clones, roughly four fifths seen once. Sequencing input: peripheral blood. The receptors originated from an elderly man with active or convalescent COVID-19.

The gene calls are TRBV6-5 and TRBJ1-2; possible D gene TRBD1, 6 bases. The V gene's germline CDR1 is MNHEY and CDR2 SVGAGI. V lost 4 bases and J 8 bases, leaving 14 bases between the germline ends. The length of the CDR3 is 13 residues. In DNA form, the CDR3 reads TGTGCCAGCAGTTCGAACAGGGTATCCGGCTACACCTTC. This translates into CASSSNRVSGYTF.

CDR3 residues: CASSFGTSALNEQFF. The CDR3 DNA sequence: TGTGCCAGCAGCTTCGGGACTAGCGCCTTAAATGAGCAGTTCTTC. V gene TRBV7-3 combines with J gene TRBJ2-1; 10 bases line up with TRBD2. This CDR3 has 15 residues. Germline V gene data show CDR1 as SGHTA and CDR2 as FQGTGA. Trimming at V came to 3 bases and at J to 7 bases, leaving 6 bases not matched to a gene.

The chain links TRBV6-5 to TRBJ2-7; D unresolved. V was shortened by 0 bases and J by 4 bases, with 10 bases between the two germline ends. The germline V gene has CDR1 MNHEY and CDR2 SVGAGI. This CDR3 region has 14 residues. CDR3 nucleotide sequence: TGTGCCAGCAGTTACTCGAGACGAGGTTACGAGCAGTACTTC. Amino acid sequence: CASSYSRRGYEQYF.

In this sample, this clone turned up a few times. The chain uses TRBV12-3 or TRBV12-4 and TRBJ1-1; D call uncertain. With 0 bases removed from V and 6 bases from J, the gap between germline ends came to 8 bases. This CDR3 has 13 amino acids. The CDR3 here is CASSLALRSEAFF. In DNA form, the CDR3 reads TGTGCCAGCAGTTTAGCGCTCAGGTCTGAAGCTTTCTTT.

This clone was counted a few times. The chain is built from TRBV7-8 and TRBJ2-2; no reliable D call. The CDR3 loop spans 12 amino acids. Germline loops: CDR1 SGHVS, CDR2 FQNEAQ. Trimming took 3 bases from V and 6 from J, leaving 5 bases between them. This CDR3 reads CASSFQAGELFF. The CDR3 DNA sequence: TGTGCCAGCAGCTTCCAGGCCGGGGAGCTGTTTTTT. The variable domain in full, with the rest retrieved from reference TRBV7-8 and TRBJ2-2, is GAGVSQSPRYKVAKRGQDVALRCDPISGHVSLFWYQQALGQGPEFLTYFQNEAQLDKSGLPSDRFFAERPEGSVSTLKIQRTQQEDSAVYLCASSFQAGELFFGEGSRLTVL.

The rearrangement joins TRBV27 to TRBJ2-1; 8 nucleotides match TRBD2. The CDR3 contains 18 residues. V was clipped by 5 bases and J by 0 bases; unmatched bases: 12. Germline CDR1 is MNHEY and CDR2 is SMNVEV (reference sequence). The CDR3 DNA reads as TGTGCCAGCAGTCTACTAGCGGACCAACGGAACTCCTACAATGAGCAGTTCTTC. It encodes CASSLLADQRNSYNEQFF.

This clone came up a few times. This chain connects TRBV7-2 to TRBJ2-1; D is undetermined. CDR1 is SGHTA, CDR2 FQGNSA, per germline. CDR3 size: 14 residues. The germline V and J ends were trimmed by 0 bases and 9 bases, with 12 bases remaining between them. In nucleotides, the CDR3 is TGTGCCAGCAGCTTAGCGCGTCAGCGTCCTGAGCAGTTCTTC. The encoded protein is CASSLARQRPEQFF. Looking up the rest from reference TRBV7-2 and TRBJ2-1 gives the full variable domain: GAGVSQSPSNKVTEKGKDVELRCDPISGHTALYWYRQSLGQGLEFLIYFQGNSAPDKSGLPSDRFSAERTGGSVSTLTIQRTQQEDSAVYLCASSLARQRPEQFFGPGTRLTVL.

The V and J genes are TRBV5-4 and TRBJ1-2; 7 bases are shared with TRBD1. This CDR3 has 16 amino acids. The germline V gene has CDR1 SGHNT and CDR2 YYREEE (reference sequence). The V and J ends lost 0 bases and 6 bases, in that order; junction bases with no gene match: 11. The CDR3 sequence: CASSLGQGLRKDGYTF. CDR3 nucleotides: TGTGCCAGCAGCTTGGGACAGGGTCTTCGGAAAGATGGCTACACCTTC.

The sample holds one count of this clone. This chain links TRBV6-5 with TRBJ2-7, with 10 bases matching TRBD2. The CDR3 is 15 amino acids. Per the germline V gene, CDR1 is MNHEY and CDR2 is SVGAGI. The ends lost 0 bases at V and 6 bases at J; junction bases unmatched: 5. CDR3 nucleotides: TGTGCCAGCAGTTACTCGTGGCTAGCGGGAGCCGAGCAGTACTTC. As protein: CASSYSWLAGAEQYF.